The 8 T cell receptor beta chains reported below all come from one sample, sequenced in a study of blood T cells in healthy people across ages. PCR was performed a second time for roughly 7 to 12 cycles using a sample-barcoded 5' primer and a J-beta primer mix. TCRdb recomputed calls from the 5' RACE reads with MiXCR, one row per CDR3 protein. In the table there are 1.5 million to 2 million distinct CDR3 sequences, approximately 30% of which are singletons. Input material: blood. All receptors come from a woman aged 30 to 39 in good health.

The rearrangement links TRBV2 to TRBJ2-1; 13 nucleotides line up with TRBD2. This CDR3 contains 15 residues. Germline V lookup: CDR1 SNHLY, CDR2 FYNNEI. The ends lost 2 bases at V and 15 bases at J; junction bases unmatched: 10. The CDR3, as DNA: TGTGCCAGCAGTGAATTGGGACTAGCGGGGCCCCTCCGGTTCTTC. Encoded protein: CASSELGLAGPLRFF.

In its sample, this clonotype was seen a few times. This chain joins TRBV7-6 and TRBJ1-2; no clear D gene. The V end lost 5 bases, the J end lost 4 bases, and 11 bases lay between the germline ends. CDR1 and CDR2 from the germline V gene are SGHVS and FNYEAQ. The CDR3 runs 13 residues. The CDR3 spells CASSTGGFYGYTF. The CDR3 bases are TGTGCCAGCAGCACCGGCGGTTTCTATGGCTACACCTTC.

As concerns this clonotype: This may arise from a read error, as a much more abundant clone is one base away. This chain uses TRBV10-3 with TRBJ2-4; D is unresolved. Germline CDR1 reads ENHRY; CDR2 reads SYGVKD. Trimming stripped 3 bases from V and 15 bases from J, with 18 bases between. The CDR3 spans 13 residues. The CDR3: CAISEGEHYERYF. CDR3 DNA: TGTGCCATCAGTGAAGGAGAACACTACGAGCGGTACTTC.

DNA of the CDR3: TGCAGTGCTAGTGAGGAGGTTAGCTCCTACGAGCAGTACTTC. It yields the protein CSASEEVSSYEQYF. V usage is TRBV20-1 and J usage is TRBJ2-7; tentative D call: TRBD2 (5 bases). Trimming shortened V by 3 bases and J by 0 bases, and 12 bases separated the two germline ends. Germline V gene data show CDR1 as DFQATT and CDR2 as SNEGSKA (reference sequence). The CDR3 consists of 14 residues.

In its sample, this clonotype was seen a few times. The genes are TRBV20-1 and TRBJ1-2, with 7 bases lining up with TRBD1. The germline CDR1 and CDR2 sequences are DFQATT and SNEGSKA (reference sequence). The V segment lost 6 bases and the J segment 4 bases; nucleotides outside the gene matches: 8. The CDR3 extends over 13 amino acids. CDR3 sequence reads: CSAWTGATYGYTF. In DNA, the CDR3 is TGCAGTGCCTGGACAGGCGCTACCTATGGCTACACCTTC.

The rearrangement uses TRBV7-9 and TRBJ1-2; a weak D match, TRBD1 (5 bases). The germline CDR1 and CDR2 sequences are SEHNR and FQNEAQ (reference sequence). V lost 10 bases and J 7 bases, leaving 16 bases between the germline ends. This CDR3 comprises 12 residues. The CDR3 nucleotides read TGTGCCATCCTCGGCAGGGAGACTGGCTACACCTTC. Encoded protein: CAILGRETGYTF. Drawing the rest from reference TRBV7-9 and TRBJ1-2, the complete variable domain is DTGVSQNPRHKITKRGQNVTFRCDPISEHNRLYWYRQTLGQGPEFLTYFQNEAQLEKSRLLSDRFSAERPKGSFSTLEIQRTEQGDSAMYLCAILGRETGYTFGSGTRLTVV.

This clonotype was seen a handful of times. Compared with germline, one end of the junction differs, possibly owing to a read error. The chain couples TRBV5-6 to TRBJ2-7, with 7 bases that match TRBD1. The CDR3 has 14 amino acids. The V gene's germline CDR1 is SGHDT and CDR2 YYEEEE. CDR3 sequence (DNA): TGTGCCAGCAGCTTGCGACAGGGCGGAAAGGAGCGGTACTTC. Amino acid sequence: CASSLRQGGKERYF.

The chain carries TRBV19 and TRBJ1-5, with D tentatively TRBD1 (6 bases). CDR1 LNHDA and CDR2 SQIVND come from the germline V gene (reference sequence). Trimming removed 10 bases at V and 3 bases at J, with 19 bases between. CDR3 size: 15 residues. The CDR3 coding sequence is TGTGCCACTTCCCCCTACAGGGACATCAATCAGCCCCAGCATTTT. Its translation: CATSPYRDINQPQHF.